This T cell receptor beta chain derives from a study of T cell repertoires in ileal Crohn's disease. The germline V gene encodes CDR1 ENHRY and CDR2 SYGVKD. V was pared by 11 bases and J by 4 bases, with 14 bases between. This CDR3 contains 12 residues. Worth noting for this clone: The antigen is not known.

Using immunoSEQ multiplex PCR, the repertoire was profiled, and TCRdb retains in-frame clones only, with some absent. The repertoire has fewer than 2,500 clones, about three quarters of them found once; the top ten carry 9.5% to 13%. Study-level results: Compared with non-smokers, active smokers at surgery showed more clonal expansions. Clonality above 26.8% at surgery always came with endoscopic recurrence.

The sequence derives from an adult with Crohn's disease. The rearrangement joins TRBV10-3 to TRBJ1-2; D unresolved. Sequencing input: ileal tissue. The CDR3: CASADLSYGYTF. In nucleotides, the CDR3 is TGTGCCTCCGCCGATCTATCCTATGGCTACACCTTC.